The 11 T cell receptor beta chains presented below share a single source sample, sequenced in a study of Tregs in tolerant kidney transplant recipients. Using immunoSEQ multiplex PCR, the repertoire was profiled, and TCRdb retains in-frame clones only, with some absent. The sample holds about 94,000 clones, 80% to 95% seen once. The sample consisted of CD4+ T cells from blood, taken before the transplant. These receptors were obtained from a human donor who received a combined kidney and bone marrow transplant.

This rearrangement joins TRBV5-6 to TRBJ1-2, with 8 bases that match TRBD1. This CDR3 has 18 residues. Germline V CDR1 and CDR2: SGHDT, YYEEEE. With V trimmed by 0 bases and J by 3 bases, 13 bases remained unmatched. The CDR3 region has the DNA TGTGCCAGCAGCTTGGCGCAGGGGGCGCCTATGTTGTACTATGGCTACACCTTC. Protein sequence: CASSLAQGAPMLYYGYTF.

The chain carries TRBV5-1 and TRBJ2-4; D might be TRBD2 (5 bases). V lost 1 base to trimming and J lost 0 bases, with 11 bases between them. The CDR3 length is 16 residues. Germline V lookup: CDR1 SGHRS, CDR2 YFSETQ. The CDR3 loop is CASSLWAGLAKNIQYF. The CDR3 DNA sequence: TGCGCCAGCAGCTTGTGGGCCGGACTAGCCAAAAACATTCAGTACTTC.

The J gene is TRBJ2-7, the V gene TRBV4-1, with TRBD1 matching over 8 bases. CDR3 length: 16 amino acids. With 2 bases clipped from V and 6 bases from J, the junction kept 12 bases outside the gene matches. Germline loops: CDR1 MGHRA, CDR2 YSYEKL. The DNA of the CDR3 is TGCGCCAGCAGCCAATCCGGGACAGGTGTTTTTGGCGAGCAGTACTTC. It codes for CASSQSGTGVFGEQYF.

CDR3 in DNA: TGTGCCAGCAGCCCAAGACTAGCGGGGCGTTCCTACGAGCAGTACTTC. Its translation is CASSPRLAGRSYEQYF. The chain combines TRBV11-2 with TRBJ2-7; 11 bases are a match to TRBD2. The CDR3 is made up of 16 amino acids. Trimming at V came to 5 bases and at J to 1 base, leaving 7 bases not matched to a gene. Germline-derived CDR1 and CDR2 are SGHAT and FQNNGV.

The V call is TRBV18, the J call TRBJ2-2, with D possibly being TRBD2 (5 bases). The CDR3 runs 15 residues. CDR1 is KGHSH and CDR2 is LQKENI in the germline V gene. Trimming took 1 base from V and 5 from J, leaving 11 bases between them. The CDR3 here is CASSPQVPGTGELFF. CDR3 bases: TGTGCCAGCTCACCACAGGTGCCGGGGACCGGGGAGCTGTTTTTT.

Remarks on this clone: Other DNA sequences of this sample code for an identical CDR3. The chain is built from TRBV27 and TRBJ1-6; 7 nucleotides align to TRBD1. The V gene's germline CDR1 is MNHEY and CDR2 SMNVEV (reference sequence). The ends lost 7 bases at V and 4 bases at J; junction bases unmatched: 7. The CDR3 has 15 residues. This chain's CDR3 is CASKMGQPYNSPLHF. The CDR3 DNA reads as TGTGCCAGCAAAATGGGACAGCCTTATAATTCACCCCTCCACTTT.

This clone was recorded once. V is TRBV4-2 and J is TRBJ2-7; a possible D gene is TRBD2 (6 bases). V was trimmed by 1 base and J by 3 bases, leaving 10 bases between them. The germline gives CDR1 LGHNA, CDR2 YNFKEQ. The CDR3 is 14 residues long. This chain's CDR3 is CASSQAMRDYEQYF. The CDR3 bases are TGTGCCAGCAGCCAAGCCATGCGGGACTACGAGCAGTACTTC.

The genes are TRBV30 and TRBJ2-1; 11 bases agree with TRBD2. CDR1 GTSNPN and CDR2 SVGIG come from the germline V gene (reference sequence). The CDR3 contains 15 residues. V lost 0 bases, J lost 10 bases, and 8 bases stayed unmatched. The chain's CDR3 is CAWSVVLAGVDEQFF. The CDR3 DNA sequence: TGTGCCTGGAGTGTAGTACTAGCGGGGGTCGACGAGCAGTTCTTC.

This clone has a handful of counts. The chain uses TRBV2 and TRBJ1-2; no firm D call. This CDR3 region has 12 residues. CDR1 and CDR2 from the germline V gene are SNHLY and FYNNEI. Deletions cut 3 bases from V and 7 bases from J, with 9 bases between. In DNA form, the CDR3 reads TGTGCCAGCAGTGATATTAGAGGTGGCTACACCTTC. This gives the protein CASSDIRGGYTF.

The V gene is TRBV29-1, the J gene TRBJ2-5; TRBD1 agrees at 8 bases. The germline CDR1 and CDR2 sequences are SQVTM and ANQGSEA. V dropped 7 bases and J dropped 2; count of bases not matched to a gene: 3. The CDR3 has 12 residues. In nucleotides, the CDR3 is TGCAGCGCTGGGGACAGGCAAGAGACCCAGTACTTC. It codes for CSAGDRQETQYF.

V is TRBV2 and J is TRBJ2-1; maybe TRBD1 (5 bases). This CDR3 is built from 15 residues. V lost 4 bases to trimming and J lost 1 base, with 11 bases between them. Germline V gene data show CDR1 as SNHLY and CDR2 as FYNNEI. CDR3 loop: CASSAGFGSYNEQFF. The CDR3 nucleotides read TGTGCCAGCAGTGCAGGGTTCGGGTCCTACAATGAGCAGTTCTTC.